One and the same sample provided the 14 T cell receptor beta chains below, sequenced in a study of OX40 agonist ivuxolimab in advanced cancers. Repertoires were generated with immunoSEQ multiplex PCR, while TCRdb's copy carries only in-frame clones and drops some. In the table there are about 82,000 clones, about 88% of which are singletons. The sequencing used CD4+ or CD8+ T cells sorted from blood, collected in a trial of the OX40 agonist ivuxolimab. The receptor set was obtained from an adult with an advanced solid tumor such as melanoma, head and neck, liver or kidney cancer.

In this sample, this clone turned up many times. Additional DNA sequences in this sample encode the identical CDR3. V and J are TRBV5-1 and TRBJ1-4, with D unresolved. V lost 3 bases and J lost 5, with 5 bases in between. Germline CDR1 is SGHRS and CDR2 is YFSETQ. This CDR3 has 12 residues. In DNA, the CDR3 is TGCGCCAGCAGCTCAGGCAATGAAAAACTGTTTTTT. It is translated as CASSSGNEKLFF.

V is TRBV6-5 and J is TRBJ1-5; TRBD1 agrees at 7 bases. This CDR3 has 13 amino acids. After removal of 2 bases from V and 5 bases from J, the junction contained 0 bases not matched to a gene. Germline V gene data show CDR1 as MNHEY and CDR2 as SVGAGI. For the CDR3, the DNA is TGTGCCAGCAGTTACACAGGGGATCAGCCCCAGCATTTT. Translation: CASSYTGDQPQHF.

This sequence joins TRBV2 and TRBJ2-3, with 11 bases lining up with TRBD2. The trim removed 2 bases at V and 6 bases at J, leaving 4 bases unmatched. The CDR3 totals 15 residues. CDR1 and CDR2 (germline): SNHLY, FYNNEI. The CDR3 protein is CASSELAGGWDTQYF. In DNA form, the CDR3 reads TGTGCCAGCAGTGAACTAGCGGGGGGTTGGGATACGCAGTATTTT.

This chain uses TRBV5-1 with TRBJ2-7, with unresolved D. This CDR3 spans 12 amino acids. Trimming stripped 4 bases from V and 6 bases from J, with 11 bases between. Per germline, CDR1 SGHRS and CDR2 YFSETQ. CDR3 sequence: CASSLDIGEQYF. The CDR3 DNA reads TGCGCCAGCAGCCTCGACATCGGCGAGCAGTACTTC.

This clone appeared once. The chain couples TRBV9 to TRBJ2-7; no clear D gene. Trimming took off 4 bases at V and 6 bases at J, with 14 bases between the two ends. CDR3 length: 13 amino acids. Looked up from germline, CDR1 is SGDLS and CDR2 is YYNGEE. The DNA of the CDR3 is TGTGCCAGCAGCTTCTCCAGGAGTTCCGAGCAGTACTTC. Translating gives CASSFSRSSEQYF.

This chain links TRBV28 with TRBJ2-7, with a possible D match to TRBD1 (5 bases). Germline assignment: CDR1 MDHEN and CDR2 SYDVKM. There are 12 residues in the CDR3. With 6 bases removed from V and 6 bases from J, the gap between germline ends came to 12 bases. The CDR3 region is CASRPPDTEQYF. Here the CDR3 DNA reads TGTGCCAGCAGACCCCCGGACACCGAGCAGTACTTC.

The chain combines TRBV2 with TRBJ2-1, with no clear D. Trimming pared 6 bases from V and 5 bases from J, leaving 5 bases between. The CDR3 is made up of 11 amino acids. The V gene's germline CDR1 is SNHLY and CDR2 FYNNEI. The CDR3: CASRKNNEQFF. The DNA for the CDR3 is TGTGCCAGCAGAAAAAACAATGAGCAGTTCTTC. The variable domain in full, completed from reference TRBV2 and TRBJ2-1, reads EPEVTQTPSHQVTQMGQEVILRCVPISNHLYFYWYRQILGQKVEFLVSFYNNEISEKSEIFDDQFSVERPDGSNFTLKIRSTKLEDSAMYFCASRKNNEQFFGPGTRLTVL.

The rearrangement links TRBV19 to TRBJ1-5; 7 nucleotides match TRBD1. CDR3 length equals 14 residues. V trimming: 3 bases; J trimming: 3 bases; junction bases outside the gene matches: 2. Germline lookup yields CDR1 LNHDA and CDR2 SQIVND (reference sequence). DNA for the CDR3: TGTGCCAGTAGTATTGGGACAGACAATCAGCCCCAGCATTTT. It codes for CASSIGTDNQPQHF.

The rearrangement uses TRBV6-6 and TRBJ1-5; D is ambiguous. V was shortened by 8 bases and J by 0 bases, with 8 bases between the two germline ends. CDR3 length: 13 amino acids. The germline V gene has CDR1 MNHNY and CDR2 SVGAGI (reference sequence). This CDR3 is CASGQASNQPQHF. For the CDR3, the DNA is TGTGCCAGCGGCCAGGCTAGCAATCAGCCCCAGCATTTT.

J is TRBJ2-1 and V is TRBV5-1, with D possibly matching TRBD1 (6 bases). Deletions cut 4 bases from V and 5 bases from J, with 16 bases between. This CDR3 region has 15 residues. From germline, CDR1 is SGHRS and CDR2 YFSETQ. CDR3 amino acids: CASSETGGQHNEQFF. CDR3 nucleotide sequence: TGCGCCAGCAGCGAGACAGGCGGTCAACACAATGAGCAGTTCTTC.

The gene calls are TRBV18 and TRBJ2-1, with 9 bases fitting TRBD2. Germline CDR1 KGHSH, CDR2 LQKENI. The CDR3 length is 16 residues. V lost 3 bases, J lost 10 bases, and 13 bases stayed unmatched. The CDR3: CASSPRGTSMGSEQFF. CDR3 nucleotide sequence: TGTGCCAGCTCACCGCGAGGGACTAGCATGGGATCAGAGCAGTTCTTC.

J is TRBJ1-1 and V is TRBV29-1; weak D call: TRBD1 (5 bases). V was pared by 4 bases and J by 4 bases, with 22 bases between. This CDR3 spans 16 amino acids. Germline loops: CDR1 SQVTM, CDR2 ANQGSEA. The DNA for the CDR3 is TGCAGCGTTGGTTCCTCGAACCGGGCCCAGGGCACTGAAGCTTTCTTT. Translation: CSVGSSNRAQGTEAFF.

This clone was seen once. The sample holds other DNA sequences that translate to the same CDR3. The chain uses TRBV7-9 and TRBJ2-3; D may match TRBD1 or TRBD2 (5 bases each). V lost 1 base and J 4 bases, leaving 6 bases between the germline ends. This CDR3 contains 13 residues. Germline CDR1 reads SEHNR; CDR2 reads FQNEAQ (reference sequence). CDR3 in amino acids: CASSLGGADTQYF. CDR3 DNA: TGTGCCAGCAGCTTAGGAGGGGCAGATACGCAGTATTTT.

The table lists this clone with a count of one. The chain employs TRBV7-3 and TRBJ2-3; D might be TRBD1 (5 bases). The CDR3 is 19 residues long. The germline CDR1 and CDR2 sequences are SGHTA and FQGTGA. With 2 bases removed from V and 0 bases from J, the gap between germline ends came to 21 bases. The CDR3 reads CASSLCRQKWELSTDTQYF. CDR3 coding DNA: TGTGCCAGCAGCTTATGCAGACAGAAATGGGAACTTAGCACAGATACGCAGTATTTT.